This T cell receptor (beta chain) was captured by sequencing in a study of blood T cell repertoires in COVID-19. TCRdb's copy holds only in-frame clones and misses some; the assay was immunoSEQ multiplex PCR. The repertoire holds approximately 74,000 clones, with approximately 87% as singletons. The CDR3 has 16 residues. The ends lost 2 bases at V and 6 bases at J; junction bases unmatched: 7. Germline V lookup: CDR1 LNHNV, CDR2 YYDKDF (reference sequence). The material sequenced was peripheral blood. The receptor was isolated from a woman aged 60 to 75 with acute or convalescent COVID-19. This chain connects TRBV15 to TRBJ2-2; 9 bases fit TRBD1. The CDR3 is CATSRLGTGLAGELFF. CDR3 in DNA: TGTGCCACCAGCAGACTCGGGACAGGGCTGGCCGGGGAGCTGTTTTTT.